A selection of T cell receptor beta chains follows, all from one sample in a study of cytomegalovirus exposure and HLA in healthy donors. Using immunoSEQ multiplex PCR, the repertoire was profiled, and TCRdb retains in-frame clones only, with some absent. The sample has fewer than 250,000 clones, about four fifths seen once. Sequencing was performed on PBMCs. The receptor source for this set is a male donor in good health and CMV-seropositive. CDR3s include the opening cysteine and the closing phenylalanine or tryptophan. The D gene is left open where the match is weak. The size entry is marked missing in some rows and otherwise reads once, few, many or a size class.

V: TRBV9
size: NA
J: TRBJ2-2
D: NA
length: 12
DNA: TGTGCCAGCAGCCGGGGGATCGGGGAGCTGTTTTTT
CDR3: CASSRGIGELFF

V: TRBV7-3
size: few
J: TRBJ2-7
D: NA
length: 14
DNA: TGTGCCAGCAGCTCCCAGCCGGGAGACTACGAGCAGTACTTC
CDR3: CASSSQPGDYEQYF

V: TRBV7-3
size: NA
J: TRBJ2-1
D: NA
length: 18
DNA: TGTGCCAGCAGCTTAAGGTCCCTAGCCGCCAGCTCCTACAATGAGCAGTTCTTC
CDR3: CASSLRSLAASSYNEQFF

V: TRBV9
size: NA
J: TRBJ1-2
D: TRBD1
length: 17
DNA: TGTGCCAGCAGCTCCTCGTCGGGACAGGAGTCCTTCTATGGCTACACCTTC
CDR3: CASSSSSGQESFYGYTF

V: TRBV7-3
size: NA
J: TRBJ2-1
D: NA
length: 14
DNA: TGTGCCAGCAGCCCCCGGGGCTCCTACAATGAGCAGTTCTTC
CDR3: CASSPRGSYNEQFF

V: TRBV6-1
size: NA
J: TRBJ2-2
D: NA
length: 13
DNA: TGTGCCAGCCAGCGACTGAACACCGGGGAGCTGTTTTTT
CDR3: CASQRLNTGELFF

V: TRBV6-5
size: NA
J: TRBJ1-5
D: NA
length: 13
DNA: TGTGCCAGCAGTTACGGGGGGAATCAGCCCCAGCATTTT
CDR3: CASSYGGNQPQHF

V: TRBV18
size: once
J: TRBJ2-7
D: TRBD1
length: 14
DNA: TGTGCCAGCTCAGTAGGCAGGGGGACATACGAGCAGTACTTC
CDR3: CASSVGRGTYEQYF

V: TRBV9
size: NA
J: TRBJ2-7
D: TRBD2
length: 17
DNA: TGTGCCAGCAGCGTAGCGAATAGAGGACTAGCGGGAGAAGAGCAGTACTTC
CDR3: CASSVANRGLAGEEQYF

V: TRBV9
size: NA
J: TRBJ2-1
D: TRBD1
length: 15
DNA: TGTGCCAGCAGCGTAGGGGGACAGCCATACAATGAGCAGTTCTTC
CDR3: CASSVGGQPYNEQFF

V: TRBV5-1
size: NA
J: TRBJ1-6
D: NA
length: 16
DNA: TGCGCCAGCAGCCTGCCGGGAGGCGGGGGAAATTCACCCCTCCACTTT
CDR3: CASSLPGGGGNSPLHF

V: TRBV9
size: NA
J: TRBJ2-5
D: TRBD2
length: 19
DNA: TGTGCCAGCAGCGTAGGGAGGGAGGGACGCCGAGTGGTTACGGAGACCCAGTACTTC
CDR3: CASSVGREGRRVVTETQYF

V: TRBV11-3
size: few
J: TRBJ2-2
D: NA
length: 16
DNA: TGTGCCAGCAGTTTTGCGACAGCTATGAACACCGGGGAGCTGTTTTTT
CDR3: CASSFATAMNTGELFF

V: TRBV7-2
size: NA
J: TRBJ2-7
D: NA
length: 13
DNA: TGTGCCAGCAGGCACTCCCCCCAGGACGAGCAGTACTTC
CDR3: CASRHSPQDEQYF

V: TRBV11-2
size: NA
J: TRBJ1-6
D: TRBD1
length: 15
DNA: TGTGCCAGCAGCGCCCGGGACAGGGGGAATTCACCCCTCCACTTT
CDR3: CASSARDRGNSPLHF

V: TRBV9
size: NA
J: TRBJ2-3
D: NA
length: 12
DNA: TGTGCCAGCAGCGTAGGAACGGGTACGCAGTATTTT
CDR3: CASSVGTGTQYF

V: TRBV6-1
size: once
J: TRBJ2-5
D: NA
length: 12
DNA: TGTGCCAGCAGAAGACAGCAAGAGACCCAGTACTTC
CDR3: CASRRQQETQYF

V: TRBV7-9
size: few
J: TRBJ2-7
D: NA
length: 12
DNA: TGTGCCAGCAGCCCCGCGTCATACGAGCAGTACTTC
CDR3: CASSPASYEQYF

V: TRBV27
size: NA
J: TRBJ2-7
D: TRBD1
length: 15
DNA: TGTGCCAGCAGCCGAGGGACAGCTAGCTCCTACGAGCAGTACTTC
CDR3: CASSRGTASSYEQYF

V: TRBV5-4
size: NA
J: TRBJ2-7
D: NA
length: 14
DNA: TGTGCCAGCAGCTTGCAGGCAACCACCTACGAGCAGTACTTC
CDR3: CASSLQATTYEQYF

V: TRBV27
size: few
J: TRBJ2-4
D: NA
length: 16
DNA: TGTGCCAGCAGTTTATCGGCAGGTCTAGCCAAAAACATTCAGTACTTC
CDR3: CASSLSAGLAKNIQYF

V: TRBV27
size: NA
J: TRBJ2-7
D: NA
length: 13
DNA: TGTGCCAGCAGTTTATCCAGGGGCTACGAGCAGTACTTC
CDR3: CASSLSRGYEQYF

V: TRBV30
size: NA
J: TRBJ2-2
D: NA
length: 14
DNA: TGTGCCTGGAGTGTTCCCGGGGTAACCGGGGAGCTGTTTTTT
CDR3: CAWSVPGVTGELFF

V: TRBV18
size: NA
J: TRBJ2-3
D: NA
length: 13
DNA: TGTGCCAGCTCACCGGCGGTCACAGATACGCAGTATTTT
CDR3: CASSPAVTDTQYF

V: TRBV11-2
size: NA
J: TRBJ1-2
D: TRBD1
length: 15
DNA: TGTGCCAGCAGCCCCCGGGACAGCAAAAACTATGGCTACACCTTC
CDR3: CASSPRDSKNYGYTF

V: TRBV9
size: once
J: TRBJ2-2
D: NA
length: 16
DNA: TGTGCCAGCAGCGTATCGGGGGGCGCGAACACCGGGGAGCTGTTTTTT
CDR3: CASSVSGGANTGELFF

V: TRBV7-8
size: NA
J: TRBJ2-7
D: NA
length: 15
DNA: TGTGCCAGCAGCTTAGCATTCACAATACCAGACGAGCAGTACTTC
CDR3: CASSLAFTIPDEQYF

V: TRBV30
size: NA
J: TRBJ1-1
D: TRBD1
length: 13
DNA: TGTGCCTGGAGTGTGGGACAGGGAACTGAAGCTTTCTTT
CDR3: CAWSVGQGTEAFF

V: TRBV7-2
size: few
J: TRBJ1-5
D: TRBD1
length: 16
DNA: TGTGCCAGCAGCACCCAGGAGACAGGGGTAGGCCAGCCCCAGCATTTT
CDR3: CASSTQETGVGQPQHF

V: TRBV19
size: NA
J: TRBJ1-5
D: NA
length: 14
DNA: TGTGCCAGTAGTATTGGACAGAGGAATCAGCCCCAGCATTTT
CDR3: CASSIGQRNQPQHF

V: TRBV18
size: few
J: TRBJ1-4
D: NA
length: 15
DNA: TGTGCCAGCTCACCGAAGGTTCAGGCTAATGAAAAACTGTTTTTT
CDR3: CASSPKVQANEKLFF

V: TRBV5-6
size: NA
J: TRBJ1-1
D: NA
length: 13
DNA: TGTGCCAGCAGTTTGGCGTTGAACACTGAAGCTTTCTTT
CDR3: CASSLALNTEAFF

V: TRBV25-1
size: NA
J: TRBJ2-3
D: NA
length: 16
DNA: TGTGCCAGCTCCATAGGGACAAATCAAATCACAGATACGCAGTATTTT
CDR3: CASSIGTNQITDTQYF

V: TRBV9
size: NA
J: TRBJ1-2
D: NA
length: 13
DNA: TGTGCCAGCAGCGTAGGGCAGGGCTATGGCTACACCTTC
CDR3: CASSVGQGYGYTF

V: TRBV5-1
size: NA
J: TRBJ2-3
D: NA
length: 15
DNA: TGCGCCAGCAGCTTGGGTCGGAGCAGAAGAGATACGCAGTATTTT
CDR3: CASSLGRSRRDTQYF

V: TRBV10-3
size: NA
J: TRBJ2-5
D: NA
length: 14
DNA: TGTGCCATCAGTGGGACCGGGGAGGAAGAGACCCAGTACTTC
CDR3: CAISGTGEEETQYF

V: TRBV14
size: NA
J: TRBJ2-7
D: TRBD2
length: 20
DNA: TGTGCCAGCAGCCAAGATCGTAGAATAGCGGGAGTACCCCCGCTACGTTTGCTGTACTTC
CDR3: CASSQDRRIAGVPPLRLLYF

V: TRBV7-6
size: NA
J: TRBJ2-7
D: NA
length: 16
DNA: TGTGCCAGCAGCGGAGAACAGGGTGGGGAATACTACGAGCAGTACTTC
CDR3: CASSGEQGGEYYEQYF

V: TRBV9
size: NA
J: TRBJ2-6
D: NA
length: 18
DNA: TGTGCCAGCAGCGTTGCGTCCCTCGGGGGCTCTGGGGCCAACGTCCTGACTTTC
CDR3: CASSVASLGGSGANVLTF

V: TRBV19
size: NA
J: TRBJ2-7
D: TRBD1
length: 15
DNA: TGTGCCAGTAGTGACTCCGGGACAGGGGCCTACGAGCAGTACTTC
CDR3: CASSDSGTGAYEQYF

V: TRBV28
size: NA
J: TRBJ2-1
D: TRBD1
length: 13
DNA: TGTGCCAGCAGGGGACAGGCCTACAATGAGCAGTTCTTC
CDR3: CASRGQAYNEQFF

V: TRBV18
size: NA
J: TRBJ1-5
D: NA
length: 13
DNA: TGTGCCAGCTCAACAGGCAGCAATCAGCCCCAGCATTTT
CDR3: CASSTGSNQPQHF

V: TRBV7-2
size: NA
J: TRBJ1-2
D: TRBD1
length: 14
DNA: TGTGCCAGCAGCTTAGGTGGGACAGGGAAGGGCTACACCTTC
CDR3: CASSLGGTGKGYTF

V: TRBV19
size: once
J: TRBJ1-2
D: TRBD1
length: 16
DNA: TGTGCCAGTACTCCTGGACAGGGGGCCCTAGCCTATGGCTACACCTTC
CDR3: CASTPGQGALAYGYTF

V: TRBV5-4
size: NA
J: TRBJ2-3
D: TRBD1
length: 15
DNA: TGTGCCAGCAGCCCGGGACAGGGGGGTTTAGATACGCAGTATTTT
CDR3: CASSPGQGGLDTQYF

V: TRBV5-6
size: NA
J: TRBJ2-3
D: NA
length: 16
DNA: TGTGCCAGCAGCTTGTACGGGAGCACTAGCACAGATACGCAGTATTTT
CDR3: CASSLYGSTSTDTQYF

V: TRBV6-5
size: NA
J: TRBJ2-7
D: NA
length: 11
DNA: TGTGCCAGCAGTTCACTATACGAGCAGTACTTC
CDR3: CASSSLYEQYF

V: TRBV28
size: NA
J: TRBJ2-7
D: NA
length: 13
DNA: TGTGCCAGCACCTGGGGGGACCGCTACGAGCAGTACTTC
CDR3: CASTWGDRYEQYF

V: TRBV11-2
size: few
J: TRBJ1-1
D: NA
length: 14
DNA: TGTGCCAGCAGCTTCAGGGGTACGAACACTGAAGCTTTCTTT
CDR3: CASSFRGTNTEAFF

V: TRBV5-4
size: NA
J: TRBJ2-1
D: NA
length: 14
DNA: TGTGCCAGCAGCCCAAGGGGGGGGGCGGCTGAGCAGTTCTTC
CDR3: CASSPRGGAAEQFF

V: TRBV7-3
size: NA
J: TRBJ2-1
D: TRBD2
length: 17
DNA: TGTGCCAGCAGCCCGAAACCCCTGGCGGGGGGGCCTAATGAGCAGTTCTTC
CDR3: CASSPKPLAGGPNEQFF

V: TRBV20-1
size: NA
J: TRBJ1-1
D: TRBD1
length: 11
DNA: TGCAGTGCCTGGGACAGCCCTGAAGCTTTCTTT
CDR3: CSAWDSPEAFF

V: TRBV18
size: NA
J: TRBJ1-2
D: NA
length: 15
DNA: TGTGCCAGCTCACCACCCTCGGGCAGGGCCTATGGCTACACCTTC
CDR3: CASSPPSGRAYGYTF

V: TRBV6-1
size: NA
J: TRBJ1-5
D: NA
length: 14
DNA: TGTGCCAGCAGCTGGGGAGACAGCAATCAGCCCCAGCATTTT
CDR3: CASSWGDSNQPQHF

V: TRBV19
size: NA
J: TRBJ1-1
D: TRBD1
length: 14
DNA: TGTGCCAGTAGTATAACAGGGGCTGTAACTGAAGCTTTCTTT
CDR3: CASSITGAVTEAFF

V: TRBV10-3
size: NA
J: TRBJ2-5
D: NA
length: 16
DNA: TGTGCCATCAGTGAGTCGATTGGCGGGTACCAAGAGACCCAGTACTTC
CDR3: CAISESIGGYQETQYF

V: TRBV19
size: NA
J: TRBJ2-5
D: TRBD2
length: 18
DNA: TGTGCCAGTAGTAGGAATCCCCAGGGACTAGCGGGGTACGAGACCCAGTACTTC
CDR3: CASSRNPQGLAGYETQYF

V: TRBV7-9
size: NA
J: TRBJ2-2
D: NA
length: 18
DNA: TGTTCCAGCTCAGGGCGGTATCTAGGGCAGGAGACGACCGGGGAGCTGTTTTTT
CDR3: CSSSGRYLGQETTGELFF